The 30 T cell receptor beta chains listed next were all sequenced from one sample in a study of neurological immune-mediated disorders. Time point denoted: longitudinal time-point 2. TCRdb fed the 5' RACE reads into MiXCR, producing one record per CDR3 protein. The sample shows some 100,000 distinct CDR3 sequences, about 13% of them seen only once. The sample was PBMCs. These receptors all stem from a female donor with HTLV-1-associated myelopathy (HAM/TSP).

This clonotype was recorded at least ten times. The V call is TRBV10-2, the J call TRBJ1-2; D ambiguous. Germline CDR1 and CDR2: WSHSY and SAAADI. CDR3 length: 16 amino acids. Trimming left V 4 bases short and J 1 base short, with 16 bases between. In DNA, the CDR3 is TGCGCCAGCAGTGGGGTTGGTTCGCGGAATAACTATGGCTACACCTTC. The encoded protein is CASSGVGSRNNYGYTF.

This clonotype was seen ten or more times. This CDR3 is CASRTSGGQETQYF. CDR3 DNA sequence: TGCGCCAGCCGGACTAGCGGGGGACAAGAGACCCAGTACTTC. The chain combines TRBV5-1 with TRBJ2-5; 13 bases line up with TRBD2. With 7 bases clipped from V and 2 bases from J, the junction kept 2 bases outside the gene matches. The CDR3 is 14 residues long. Germline CDR1 and CDR2: SGHRS and YFSETQ.

The CDR3 region has the DNA TGTGCCAGCAGTTTAAGGGCCCGGGGCGGGGAGCTGTTTTTT. It yields the protein CASSLRARGGELFF. J is TRBJ2-2 and V is TRBV12-3 or TRBV12-4; D is perhaps TRBD2 (5 bases). Trimming left V 2 bases short and J 7 bases short, with 11 bases between. The CDR3 loop spans 14 amino acids.

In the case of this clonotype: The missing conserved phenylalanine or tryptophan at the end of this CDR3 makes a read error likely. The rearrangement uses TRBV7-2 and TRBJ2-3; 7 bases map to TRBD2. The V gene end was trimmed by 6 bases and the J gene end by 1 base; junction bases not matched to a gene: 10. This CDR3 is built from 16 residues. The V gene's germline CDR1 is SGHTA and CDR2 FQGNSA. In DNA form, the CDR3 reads TGTGCCAGCAGTTATAGCGGGTGGGTTGGCACAGATACGCAGTATTAT. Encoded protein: CASSYSGWVGTDTQYY.

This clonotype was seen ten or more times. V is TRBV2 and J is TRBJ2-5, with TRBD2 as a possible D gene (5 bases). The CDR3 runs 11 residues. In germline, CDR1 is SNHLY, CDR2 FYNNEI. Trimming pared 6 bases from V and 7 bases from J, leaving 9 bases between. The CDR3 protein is CASRDGGTQYF. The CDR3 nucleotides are TGTGCCAGCAGGGATGGAGGGACCCAGTACTTC.

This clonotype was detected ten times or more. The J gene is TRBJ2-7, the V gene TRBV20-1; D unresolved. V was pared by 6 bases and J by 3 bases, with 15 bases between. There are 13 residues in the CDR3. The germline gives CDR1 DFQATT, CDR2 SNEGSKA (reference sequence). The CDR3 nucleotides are TGCAGTGCAACACTTTCGGCAGACTACGAGCAGTACTTC. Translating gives CSATLSADYEQYF.

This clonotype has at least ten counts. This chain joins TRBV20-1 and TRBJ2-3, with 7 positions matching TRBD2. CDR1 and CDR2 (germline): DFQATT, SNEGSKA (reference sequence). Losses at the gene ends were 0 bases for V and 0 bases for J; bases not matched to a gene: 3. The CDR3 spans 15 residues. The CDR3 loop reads CSARDLADSTDTQYF. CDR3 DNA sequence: TGCAGTGCTAGAGACCTAGCGGATAGCACAGATACGCAGTATTTT.

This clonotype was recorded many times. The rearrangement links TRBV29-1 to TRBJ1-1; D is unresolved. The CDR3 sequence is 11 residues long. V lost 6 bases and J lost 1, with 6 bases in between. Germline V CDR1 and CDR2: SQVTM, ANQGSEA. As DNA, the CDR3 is TGCAGCGTGGAGCGGAACACTGAAGCTTTCTTT. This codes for CSVERNTEAFF. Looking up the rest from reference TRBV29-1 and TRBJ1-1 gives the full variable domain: SAVISQKPSRDICQRGTSLTIQCQVDSQVTMMFWYRQQPGQSLTLIATANQGSEATYESGFVIDKFPISRPNLTFSTLTVSNMSPEDSSIYLCSVERNTEAFFGQGTRLTVV.

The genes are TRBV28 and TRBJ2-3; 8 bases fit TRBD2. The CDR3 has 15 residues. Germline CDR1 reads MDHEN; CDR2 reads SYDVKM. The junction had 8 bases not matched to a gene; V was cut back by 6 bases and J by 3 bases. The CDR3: CASSGGGHATDTQYF. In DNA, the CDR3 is TGTGCCAGCAGCGGCGGGGGGCATGCAACAGATACGCAGTATTTT. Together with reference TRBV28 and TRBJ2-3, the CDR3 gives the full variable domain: DVKVTQSSRYLVKRTGEKVFLECVQDMDHENMFWYRQDPGLGLRLIYFSYDVKMKEKGDIPEGYSVSREKKERFSLILESASTNQTSMYLCASSGGGHATDTQYFGPGTRLTVL.

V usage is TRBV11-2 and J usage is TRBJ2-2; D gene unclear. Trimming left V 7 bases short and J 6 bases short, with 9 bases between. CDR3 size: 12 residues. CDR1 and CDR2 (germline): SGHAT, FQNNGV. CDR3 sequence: CASISESGELFF. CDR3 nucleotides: TGTGCCAGCATCTCAGAATCCGGGGAGCTGTTTTTT.

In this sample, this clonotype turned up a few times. CDR3 sequence (DNA): TGCGCCAGCAGCTTGGTTATCCTAGCGGGGGGTGTGCAGTATTTT. Amino acids: CASSLVILAGGVQYF. The chain carries TRBV5-1 and TRBJ2-3; TRBD2 matches 11 bases. The CDR3 covers 15 residues. The V and J ends lost 0 bases and 11 bases, in that order; junction bases with no gene match: 8. CDR1 is SGHRS and CDR2 is YFSETQ in the germline V gene.

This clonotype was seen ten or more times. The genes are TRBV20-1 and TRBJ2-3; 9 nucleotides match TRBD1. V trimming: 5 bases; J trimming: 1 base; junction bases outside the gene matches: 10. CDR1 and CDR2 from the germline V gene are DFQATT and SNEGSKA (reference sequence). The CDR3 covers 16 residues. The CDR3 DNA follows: TGCAGTGCTGCCCGGGACAGGGTCAGTGGCACAGATACGCAGTATTTT. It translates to CSAARDRVSGTDTQYF.

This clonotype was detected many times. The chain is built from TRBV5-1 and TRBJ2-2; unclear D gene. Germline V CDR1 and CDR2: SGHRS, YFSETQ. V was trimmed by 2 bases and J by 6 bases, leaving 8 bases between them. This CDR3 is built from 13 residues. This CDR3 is CASSFREAGELFF. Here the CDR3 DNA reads TGCGCCAGCAGCTTTAGGGAAGCCGGGGAGCTGTTTTTT.

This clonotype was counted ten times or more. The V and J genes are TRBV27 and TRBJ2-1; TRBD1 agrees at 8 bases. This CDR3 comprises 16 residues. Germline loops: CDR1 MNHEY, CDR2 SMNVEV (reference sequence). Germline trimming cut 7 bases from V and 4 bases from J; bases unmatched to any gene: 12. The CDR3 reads CASTTLGQGSYNEQFF. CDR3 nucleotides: TGTGCCAGCACCACTTTAGGACAGGGTTCTTACAATGAGCAGTTCTTC.

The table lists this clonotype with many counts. The CDR3 sequence is CASSQGRGGGTYNEQFF. The CDR3 DNA follows: TGTGCCAGCAGCCAAGGACGCGGCGGGGGAACCTACAATGAGCAGTTCTTC. The rearrangement uses TRBV4-2 and TRBJ2-1; 7 bases are a match to TRBD2. The germline gives CDR1 LGHNA, CDR2 YNFKEQ. The CDR3 length is 17 residues. Unmatched junction bases numbered 8, after V lost 1 base and J lost 2 bases.

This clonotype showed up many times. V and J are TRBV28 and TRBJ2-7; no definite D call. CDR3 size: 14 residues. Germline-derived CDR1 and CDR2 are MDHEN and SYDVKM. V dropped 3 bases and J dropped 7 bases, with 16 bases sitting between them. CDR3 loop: CASSFTEALGEQYF. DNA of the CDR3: TGTGCCAGCAGTTTCACAGAGGCCCTGGGGGAGCAGTACTTC. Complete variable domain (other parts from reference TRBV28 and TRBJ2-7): DVKVTQSSRYLVKRTGEKVFLECVQDMDHENMFWYRQDPGLGLRLIYFSYDVKMKEKGDIPEGYSVSREKKERFSLILESASTNQTSMYLCASSFTEALGEQYFGPGTRLTVT.

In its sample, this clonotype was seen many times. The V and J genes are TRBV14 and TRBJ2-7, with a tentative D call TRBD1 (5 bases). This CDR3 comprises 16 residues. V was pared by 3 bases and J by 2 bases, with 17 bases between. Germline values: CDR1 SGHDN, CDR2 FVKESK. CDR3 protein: CASSQGLGDRPYEQYF. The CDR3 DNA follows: TGTGCCAGCAGCCAGGGTTTAGGTGACAGACCCTACGAGCAGTACTTC.

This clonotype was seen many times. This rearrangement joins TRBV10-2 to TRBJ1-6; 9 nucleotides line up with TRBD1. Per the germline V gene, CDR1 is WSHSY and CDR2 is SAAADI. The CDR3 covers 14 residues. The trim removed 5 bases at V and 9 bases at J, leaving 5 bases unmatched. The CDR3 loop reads CASSQDRGVSPLHF. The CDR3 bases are TGCGCCAGCAGTCAGGACAGGGGAGTTTCACCCCTCCACTTT.

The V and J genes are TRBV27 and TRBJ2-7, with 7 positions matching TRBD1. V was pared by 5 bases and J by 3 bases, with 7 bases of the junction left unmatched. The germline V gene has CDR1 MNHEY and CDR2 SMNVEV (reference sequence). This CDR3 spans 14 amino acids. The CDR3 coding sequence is TGTGCCAGCAGTAGACAGGGTAGGCACTACGAGCAGTACTTC. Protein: CASSRQGRHYEQYF.

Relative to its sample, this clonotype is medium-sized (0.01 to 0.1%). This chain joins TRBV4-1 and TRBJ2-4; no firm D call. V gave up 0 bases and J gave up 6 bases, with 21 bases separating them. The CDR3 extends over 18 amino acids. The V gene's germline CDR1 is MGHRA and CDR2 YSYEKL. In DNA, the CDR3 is TGCGCCAGCAGCCAAGAGTTCTCGACGCTGCGGCCAGGAAACATTCAGTACTTC. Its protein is CASSQEFSTLRPGNIQYF.

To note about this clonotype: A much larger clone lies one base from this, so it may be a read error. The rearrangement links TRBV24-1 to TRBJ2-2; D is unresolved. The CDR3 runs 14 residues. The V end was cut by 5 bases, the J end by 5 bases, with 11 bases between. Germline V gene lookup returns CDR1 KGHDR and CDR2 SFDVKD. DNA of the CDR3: TGTGCCACCAGTGTGGCCGCGGCAACCGGGGAGCTGTTTTTT. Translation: CATSVAAATGELFF.

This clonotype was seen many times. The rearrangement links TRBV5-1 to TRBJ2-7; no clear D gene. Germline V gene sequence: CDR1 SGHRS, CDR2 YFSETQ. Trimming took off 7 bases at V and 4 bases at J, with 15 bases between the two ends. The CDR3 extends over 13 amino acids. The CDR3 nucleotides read TGCGCCAGCGCCTTCCTTATGAGTTACGAGCAGTACTTC. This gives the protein CASAFLMSYEQYF.

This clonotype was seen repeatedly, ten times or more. CDR3 region: CASSQDGGLGETQYF. The CDR3 DNA follows: TGTGCCAGCAGCCAAGATGGCGGGCTGGGCGAGACCCAGTACTTC. The chain links TRBV4-2 to TRBJ2-5; a possible D gene is TRBD2 (5 bases). Trimming pared 0 bases from V and 5 bases from J, leaving 13 bases between. Germline V gives CDR1 LGHNA, CDR2 YNFKEQ. This CDR3 comprises 15 residues.

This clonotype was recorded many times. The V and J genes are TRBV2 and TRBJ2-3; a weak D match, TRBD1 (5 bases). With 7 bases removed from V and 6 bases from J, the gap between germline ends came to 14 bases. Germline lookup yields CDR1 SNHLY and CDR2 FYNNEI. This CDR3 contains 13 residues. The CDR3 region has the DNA TGTGCCAGCACCGGTGGGGCCTCGGATACGCAGTATTTT. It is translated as CASTGGASDTQYF.

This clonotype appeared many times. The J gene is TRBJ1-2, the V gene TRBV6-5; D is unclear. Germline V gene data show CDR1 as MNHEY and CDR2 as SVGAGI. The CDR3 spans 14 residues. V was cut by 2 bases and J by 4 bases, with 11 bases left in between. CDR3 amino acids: CASSYAEGSYGYTF. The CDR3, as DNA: TGTGCCAGCAGTTACGCGGAAGGGTCCTATGGCTACACCTTC.

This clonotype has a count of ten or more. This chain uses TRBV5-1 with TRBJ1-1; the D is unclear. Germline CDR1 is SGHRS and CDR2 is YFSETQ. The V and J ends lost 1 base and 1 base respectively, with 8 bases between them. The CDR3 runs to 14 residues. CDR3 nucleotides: TGCGCCAGCAGCTTGAGTACAGCGAACACTGAAGCTTTCTTT. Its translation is CASSLSTANTEAFF.

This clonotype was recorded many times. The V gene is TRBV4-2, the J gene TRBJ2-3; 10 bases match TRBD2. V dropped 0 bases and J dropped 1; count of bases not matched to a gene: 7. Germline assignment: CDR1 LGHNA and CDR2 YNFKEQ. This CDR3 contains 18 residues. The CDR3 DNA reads TGTGCCAGCAGCCAAGACGATTTTCTAGCGGGGGGCACAGATACGCAGTATTTT. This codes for CASSQDDFLAGGTDTQYF.

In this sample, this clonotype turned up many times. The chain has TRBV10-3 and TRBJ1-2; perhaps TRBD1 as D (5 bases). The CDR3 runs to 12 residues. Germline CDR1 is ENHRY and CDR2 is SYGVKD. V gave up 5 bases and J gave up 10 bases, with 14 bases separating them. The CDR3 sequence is CAISSTVSDYTF. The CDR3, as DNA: TGTGCCATCAGTTCGACAGTGTCGGACTACACCTTC.

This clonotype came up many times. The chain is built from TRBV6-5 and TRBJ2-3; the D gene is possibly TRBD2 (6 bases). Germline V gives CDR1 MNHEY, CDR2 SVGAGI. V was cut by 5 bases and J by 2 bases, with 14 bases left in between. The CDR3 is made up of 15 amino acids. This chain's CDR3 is CASSPRGTFTDTQYF. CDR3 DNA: TGTGCCAGCAGTCCCCGGGGGACCTTCACAGATACGCAGTATTTT.

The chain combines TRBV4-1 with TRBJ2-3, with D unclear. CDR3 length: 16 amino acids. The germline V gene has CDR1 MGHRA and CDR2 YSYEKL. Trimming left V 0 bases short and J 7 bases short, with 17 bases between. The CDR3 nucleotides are TGCGCCAGCAGCCAAGAGTTAGTTTCGGCTATAAATACGCAGTATTTT. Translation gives CASSQELVSAINTQYF.